Below, 8 T cell receptor beta chains from the same sample are listed, as sequenced in a study of shared clonotypes between healthy human individuals. The naive CD8 fraction comprised CD45RO-negative cells positively selected for CCR7 and excluded terminally differentiated effector memory CD45RA+ cells. Clones were read by immunoSEQ multiplex PCR, and TCRdb kept only the in-frame ones, dropping some. The sample has about 2.2 million clones, about 93% seen once. Source material: naive CD8+ T cells from PBMCs. The receptors shown here come from a man between 18 and 35 years old in good health. Some clones in this sample may be carry-over from other donors' samples.

This clone appeared a few times. V gene TRBV11-2 combines with J gene TRBJ1-1, with unresolved D. Trimming cost V 2 bases and J 1 base, with 8 bases left between them. CDR3 length equals 14 residues. Germline CDR1 reads SGHAT; CDR2 reads FQNNGV. The CDR3 here is CASSLSGWNTEAFF. CDR3 nucleotides: TGTGCCAGCAGCTTAAGCGGGTGGAACACTGAAGCTTTCTTT.

In regard to this clone: This same CDR3 is encoded by further DNA sequences in the sample. The V gene is TRBV7-9, the J gene TRBJ1-3, with TRBD1 as a possible D gene (6 bases). V was shortened by 5 bases and J by 0 bases, with 11 bases between the two germline ends. The CDR3 contains 15 residues. The germline gives CDR1 SEHNR, CDR2 FQNEAQ (reference sequence). The CDR3 DNA is TGTGCCAGCAGCCTCACGGGGGCCTCTGGAAACACCATATATTTT. It is translated as CASSLTGASGNTIYF.

This clone came up once. As DNA, the CDR3 is TGTGCAAGTCGCATCGGACTAGCGGGCGACGTGGATGAGCAGTTCTTC. It is translated as CASRIGLAGDVDEQFF. The chain links TRBV12-2 to TRBJ2-1; TRBD2, the table's D call, lacks a check against the DNA. TRBV12-2 is labeled a pseudogene. The CDR3 runs 16 residues.

This clone was counted between two and nine times. The V gene is TRBV19, the J gene TRBJ1-4, with D possibly being TRBD1 (5 bases). CDR1 is LNHDA, CDR2 SQIVND, per germline (reference sequence). The CDR3 runs 18 residues. Trimming stripped 7 bases from V and 0 bases from J, with 21 bases between. The CDR3 DNA is TGTGCCAGTACCCCCTCCTTAGTGGGGCTTGCAACTAATGAAAAACTGTTTTTT. It translates to CASTPSLVGLATNEKLFF.

This clone has only one observation. The V gene is TRBV7-9, the J gene TRBJ2-7; 14 nucleotides match TRBD2. Germline trimming cut 6 bases from V and 0 bases from J; bases unmatched to any gene: 10. The CDR3 covers 18 residues. Germline lookup yields CDR1 SEHNR and CDR2 FQNEAQ (reference sequence). The chain's CDR3 is CASSGSTSGRADSYEQYF. The CDR3 DNA sequence: TGTGCCAGCAGTGGATCGACTAGCGGGAGGGCCGACTCCTACGAGCAGTACTTC.

The rearrangement links TRBV27 to TRBJ2-1; 10 bases match TRBD2. Germline loops: CDR1 MNHEY, CDR2 SMNVEV (reference sequence). CDR3 length: 14 residues. The V gene end was trimmed by 7 bases and the J gene end by 8 bases; junction bases not matched to a gene: 8. The chain's CDR3 is CASTLAGALDEQFF. The DNA of the CDR3 is TGTGCCAGCACCCTAGCGGGAGCTTTAGATGAGCAGTTCTTC.

Details on this clone: At one boundary the junction diverges from the germline segment, which might be a read error. The CDR3 region is CASSPWDFGF. CDR3 DNA sequence: TGTGCCAGCAGCCCCTGGGACTTTGGCTTC. This sequence joins TRBV27 and TRBJ2-7; weak D call: TRBD2 (6 bases). CDR1 is MNHEY and CDR2 is SMNVEV in the germline V gene (reference sequence). The CDR3 covers 10 residues.

The V and J genes are TRBV19 and TRBJ2-2, with TRBD2 identical over 11 bases. This CDR3 spans 15 amino acids. V lost 6 bases, J lost 6 bases, and 6 bases stayed unmatched. Germline V lookup: CDR1 LNHDA, CDR2 SQIVND (reference sequence). In nucleotides, the CDR3 is TGTGCCAGTAGCTTACTAGCGGGAGTATCCGGGGAGCTGTTTTTT. It yields the protein CASSLLAGVSGELFF. Combining the CDR3 with reference TRBV19 and TRBJ2-2 gives the whole variable domain DGGITQSPKYLFRKEGQNVTLSCEQNLNHDAMYWYRQDPGQGLRLIYYSQIVNDFQKGDIAEGYSVSREKKESFPLTVTSAQKNPTAFYLCASSLLAGVSGELFFGEGSRLTVL.